The clone carrying this TCR beta chain has a count of ten or more. Its antigen is unknown. The data originate from a study of early T cells in non-severe SARS-CoV-2 infection. Findings of the study overall: Matching against VDJdb likely underestimated virus-specific expansions, favoring anti-spike CD8.

TCRdb re-derived calls from the 5' RACE reads in MiXCR, one entry per CDR3 protein. Among about 22,000 distinct CDR3 sequences listed, 3.5% to 5% were seen once. The V and J ends lost 5 bases and 3 bases respectively, with 7 bases between them. The CDR3 spans 12 residues. Per the germline V gene, CDR1 is WSHSY and CDR2 is SAAADI. The chain uses TRBV10-2 and TRBJ2-5; perhaps TRBD2 as D (5 bases). This TCR came from an adult who was a healthcare worker with PCR-confirmed SARS-CoV-2 infection or an uninfected control (not recorded which). The sample taken for sequencing was whole blood. In nucleotides, the CDR3 is TGCGCCAGCAGTATAGCGAAAGAGACCCAGTACTTC. Amino acid sequence: CASSIAKETQYF.